These T cell receptor beta chains were read from a single sample in a study of CD8 T cells in ankylosing spondylitis. TCRdb reprocessed the 5' RACE reads via MiXCR and lists one record per CDR3 protein. The sample has approximately 540,000 distinct CDR3 sequences, 10% to 15% seen once; the top ten hold under 7.5%. Sequencing input: blood, either unsorted or a sorted T cell fraction (not recorded which). The source of these receptors is a male donor with ankylosing spondylitis. The conserved cysteine and the conserved F or W are not part of the CDR3 here. Each record gives: D gene, V gene, J gene, CDR3 length, CDR3 protein. D genes are given only for firm matches.

d_call: TRBD1; v_call: TRBV6-4; j_call: TRBJ2-6; cdr3_length: 15; cdr3_aa: ASSAGTAASGANVLT
d_call: TRBD1; v_call: TRBV20-1; j_call: TRBJ1-5; cdr3_length: 14; cdr3_aa: SARDGTGASGQPQH
d_call: TRBD2; v_call: TRBV2; j_call: TRBJ2-7; cdr3_length: 13; cdr3_aa: ASSESSGRAFEQY
d_call: -; v_call: TRBV29-1; j_call: TRBJ2-4; cdr3_length: 15; cdr3_aa: SVVRSTADYAKNIQY
d_call: -; v_call: TRBV7-2; j_call: TRBJ1-5; cdr3_length: 11; cdr3_aa: ASTMGQNQPQH
d_call: TRBD2; v_call: TRBV29-1; j_call: TRBJ2-7; cdr3_length: 12; cdr3_aa: SVEASGRAGEQY
d_call: TRBD2; v_call: TRBV5-6; j_call: TRBJ2-1; cdr3_length: 13; cdr3_aa: ASSFVLAGGGEQF
d_call: -; v_call: TRBV5-6; j_call: TRBJ2-2; cdr3_length: 14; cdr3_aa: ASNPGALLYTGELF
d_call: -; v_call: TRBV29-1; j_call: TRBJ2-3; cdr3_length: 12; cdr3_aa: SVGAPGFTDTQY
d_call: -; v_call: TRBV5-1; j_call: TRBJ1-2; cdr3_length: 14; cdr3_aa: ASSTAPGSGNYGYT
d_call: -; v_call: TRBV2; j_call: TRBJ2-1; cdr3_length: 12; cdr3_aa: ASSSTSSYNEQF
d_call: TRBD1; v_call: TRBV7-8; j_call: TRBJ1-4; cdr3_length: 12; cdr3_aa: ASSLVQGYEKLF
d_call: -; v_call: TRBV14; j_call: TRBJ2-4; cdr3_length: 11; cdr3_aa: ASSPNNGNIQY
d_call: -; v_call: TRBV15; j_call: TRBJ2-7; cdr3_length: 12; cdr3_aa: ATSRDSSSYEQY
d_call: -; v_call: TRBV5-1; j_call: TRBJ2-3; cdr3_length: 13; cdr3_aa: ASSLDLQITDTQY
d_call: -; v_call: TRBV5-1; j_call: TRBJ1-1; cdr3_length: 11; cdr3_aa: ASSYNMNTEAF
d_call: -; v_call: TRBV20-1; j_call: TRBJ1-2; cdr3_length: 12; cdr3_aa: SALTETGAYGYT
d_call: -; v_call: TRBV4-1; j_call: TRBJ2-1; cdr3_length: 14; cdr3_aa: ASRARTQDSYNEQF
d_call: -; v_call: TRBV11-1; j_call: TRBJ2-1; cdr3_length: 16; cdr3_aa: ASSLGEGGESSYNEQF
d_call: -; v_call: TRBV6-1; j_call: TRBJ2-3; cdr3_length: 9; cdr3_aa: ASSEPVTQY
d_call: -; v_call: TRBV11-2; j_call: TRBJ2-1; cdr3_length: 13; cdr3_aa: ASSSARTQYNEQF
d_call: TRBD2; v_call: TRBV2; j_call: TRBJ2-3; cdr3_length: 14; cdr3_aa: ASSLELAGGGDTQY
d_call: -; v_call: TRBV20-1; j_call: TRBJ1-2; cdr3_length: 8; cdr3_aa: SAANYGYT
d_call: -; v_call: TRBV20-1; j_call: TRBJ2-1; cdr3_length: 13; cdr3_aa: SARVRAGSYNEQF
d_call: TRBD1; v_call: TRBV5-1; j_call: TRBJ2-2; cdr3_length: 13; cdr3_aa: ASSGGQGKTGELF
d_call: -; v_call: TRBV11-2; j_call: TRBJ1-1; cdr3_length: 16; cdr3_aa: ASSSRREAGARGTEAF
d_call: TRBD1; v_call: TRBV10-3; j_call: TRBJ2-7; cdr3_length: 13; cdr3_aa: AISEGDRGFYEQY
d_call: -; v_call: TRBV20-1; j_call: TRBJ2-3; cdr3_length: 13; cdr3_aa: SARAIDSAADTQY
d_call: -; v_call: TRBV7-2; j_call: TRBJ2-1; cdr3_length: 13; cdr3_aa: ASSSTASSYNEQF
d_call: -; v_call: TRBV18; j_call: TRBJ1-1; cdr3_length: 10; cdr3_aa: ASSPVISEAF
d_call: -; v_call: TRBV5-1; j_call: TRBJ1-3; cdr3_length: 14; cdr3_aa: ASSRDGGLSGNTIY